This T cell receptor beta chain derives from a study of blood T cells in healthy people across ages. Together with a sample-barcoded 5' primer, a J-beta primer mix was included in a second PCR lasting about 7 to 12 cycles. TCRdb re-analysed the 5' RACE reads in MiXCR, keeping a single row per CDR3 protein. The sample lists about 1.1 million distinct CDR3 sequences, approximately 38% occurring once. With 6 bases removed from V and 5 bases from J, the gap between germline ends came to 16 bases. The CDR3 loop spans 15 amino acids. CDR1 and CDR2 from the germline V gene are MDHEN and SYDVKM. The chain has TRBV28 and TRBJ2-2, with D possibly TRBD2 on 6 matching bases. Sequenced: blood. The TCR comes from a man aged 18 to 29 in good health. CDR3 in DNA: TGTGCCAGCAGCCCCGCGGGACTTAATACCGGGGAGCTGTTTTTT. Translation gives CASSPAGLNTGELFF. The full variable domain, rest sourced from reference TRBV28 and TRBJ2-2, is DVKVTQSSRYLVKRTGEKVFLECVQDMDHENMFWYRQDPGLGLRLIYFSYDVKMKEKGDIPEGYSVSREKKERFSLILESASTNQTSMYLCASSPAGLNTGELFFGEGSRLTVL.